This entry lists 12 T cell receptor beta chains sequenced from one sample in a study of naive and memory T cell subsets. Two oligonucleotides, mixed equimolar, formed the beta constant-region primer covering TRBC1 and TRBC2. One entry per CDR3 protein results from TCRdb running MiXCR on the UMI-ligation and nested PCR reads. This table holds 130,000 to 150,000 distinct CDR3 sequences, more than 15% found once. Sequencing was performed on naive CD4+ T cells from blood. The receptors were gathered from a human donor in good health.

In its sample, this clonotype was seen many times. The chain is built from TRBV29-1 and TRBJ2-1; 9 bases are a match to TRBD2. Per the germline V gene, CDR1 is SQVTM and CDR2 is ANQGSEA. V shed 0 bases and J 1 base; nucleotides not matched to a gene: 4. The CDR3 covers 16 residues. In DNA, the CDR3 is TGCAGCGTTGAAGAGATGACTAGCGGTTCCTACAATGAGCAGTTCTTC. It translates to CSVEEMTSGSYNEQFF.

This clonotype has a handful of counts. This chain connects TRBV3-1 to TRBJ2-7; D gene ambiguous. From germline, CDR1 is LGHDT and CDR2 YNNKEL (reference sequence). With 3 bases removed from V and 7 bases from J, the gap between germline ends came to 7 bases. CDR3 length: 11 amino acids. DNA for the CDR3: TGTGCCAGCAGCCAGAGTTTGGAGCAGTACTTC. It encodes CASSQSLEQYF.

This clonotype came up a few times. The rearrangement joins TRBV3-1 to TRBJ1-4, with a possible D match to TRBD1 (6 bases). Germline-derived CDR1 and CDR2 are LGHDT and YNNKEL (reference sequence). Deletions cut 1 base from V and 4 bases from J, with 19 bases between. The CDR3 runs 18 residues. The CDR3 loop reads CASSQAPPGGHGNEKLFF. Written as DNA, the CDR3 is TGTGCCAGCAGCCAAGCCCCCCCGGGGGGGCACGGTAATGAAAAACTGTTTTTT.

This clonotype was seen only a few times. The rearrangement links TRBV7-9 to TRBJ1-1; possible D gene TRBD1, 5 bases. The length of the CDR3 is 15 residues. Germline V gene data show CDR1 as SEHNR and CDR2 as FQNEAQ (reference sequence). Between the trimmed V and J ends, which lost 1 base and 4 bases, there was a span of 13 bases. The CDR3 sequence is CASSLGIRESTEAFF. DNA of the CDR3: TGTGCCAGCAGCTTAGGTATCAGGGAGAGCACTGAAGCTTTCTTT.

The rearrangement links TRBV24-1 to TRBJ1-5; D remains unclear. The CDR3 extends over 14 amino acids. V was pared by 4 bases and J by 3 bases, with 9 bases between. Germline V CDR1 and CDR2: KGHDR, SFDVKD. CDR3 amino acids: CATSDPRNNQPQHF. In DNA, the CDR3 is TGTGCCACCAGTGACCCTCGAAACAATCAGCCCCAGCATTTT.

Only a few counts were recorded for this clonotype. The V gene is TRBV20-1, the J gene TRBJ2-1, with 10 bases identical to TRBD2. V lost 6 bases to trimming and J lost 6 bases; unmatched junction nucleotides: 8. CDR3 length: 14 amino acids. The germline V gene encodes CDR1 DFQATT and CDR2 SNEGSKA (reference sequence). The DNA of the CDR3 is TGCAGTGCCAGCGGGGGGGGCCTCCGCAATGAGCAGTTCTTC. Translation gives CSASGGGLRNEQFF.

This clonotype has at least ten counts. The rearrangement joins TRBV3-1 to TRBJ2-7; 8 bases fit TRBD1. Trimming cost V 4 bases and J 3 bases; bases outside gene matches: 11. CDR1 and CDR2 from the germline V gene are LGHDT and YNNKEL (reference sequence). The CDR3 runs 16 residues. The CDR3 region has the DNA TGTGCCAGCAGCCTATCGAAGGGGACAGGCTTCTACGAGCAGTACTTC. It specifies CASSLSKGTGFYEQYF.

In its sample, this clonotype was seen many times. This chain connects TRBV12-3 or TRBV12-4 to TRBJ2-7; possible D gene TRBD2, 6 bases. The CDR3 length is 15 residues. Trimming took 5 bases from V and 7 from J, leaving 21 bases between them. The DNA of the CDR3 is TGTGCCAGCAGTCCATTAGCGGTGGCCCGGGGGGAGCAGTACTTC. Translating it yields CASSPLAVARGEQYF.

The rearrangement joins TRBV11-2 to TRBJ2-3, with D tentatively TRBD2 (6 bases). CDR3 length: 15 residues. Trimming left V 1 base short and J 1 base short, with 9 bases between. Germline values: CDR1 SGHAT, CDR2 FQNNGV. CDR3 DNA sequence: TGTGCCAGCAGCTTAGGGGTAGCGGGCACAGATACGCAGTATTTT. Its protein is CASSLGVAGTDTQYF.

The chain has TRBV10-1 and TRBJ2-3, with D possibly TRBD1 on 5 matching bases. There are 13 residues in the CDR3. Germline lookup yields CDR1 WNHNN and CDR2 SYGVQD (reference sequence). Trimming removed 2 bases from V and 4 bases from J, with 7 bases in between. The CDR3 sequence: CASSEQGPDTQYF. In DNA form, the CDR3 reads TGCGCCAGCAGTGAGCAGGGTCCAGATACGCAGTATTTT.

This clonotype turned up a few times. V usage is TRBV18 and J usage is TRBJ1-1; D call uncertain. CDR1 and CDR2 from the germline V gene are KGHSH and LQKENI. CDR3 length equals 14 residues. V shed 2 bases and J shed 0 bases, with 7 bases lying between them. CDR3 sequence: CASSPREVNTEAFF. CDR3 sequence (DNA): TGTGCCAGCTCACCAAGGGAAGTGAACACTGAAGCTTTCTTT.

The chain links TRBV10-2 to TRBJ1-5, with D possibly being TRBD1 (6 bases). V was shortened by 2 bases and J by 7 bases, with 12 bases between the two germline ends. This CDR3 contains 14 residues. Looked up from germline, CDR1 is WSHSY and CDR2 is SAAADI. The CDR3 nucleotides are TGCGCCAGCAGTGAGATTGGGGGCGGCCAGCCCCAGCATTTT. As protein: CASSEIGGGQPQHF.